The clone carrying this TCR beta chain was seen at least ten times. Clones were read by immunoSEQ multiplex PCR, and TCRdb kept only the in-frame ones, dropping some. The repertoire includes some 150,000 clones, roughly nine tenths of them detected once, and 0.6% to 0.8% sits in the top ten. The sample belongs to a study of cytomegalovirus exposure and HLA in healthy donors. The sequence derives from a young man in good health and CMV-seronegative. The sample was PBMCs.

This CDR3 is CASSQYICLGRDTQYF. CDR3 coding DNA: TGCGCCAGCAGTCAATATATATGCCTGGGGAGAGATACGCAGTATTTT. V gene TRBV23-1 combines with J gene TRBJ2-3, with D possibly matching TRBD2 (5 bases). TRBV23-1 belongs to the ORF category, with a function that is uncertain. V was shortened by 1 base and J by 5 bases, with 16 bases between the two germline ends. This CDR3 region has 16 residues.